This T cell receptor (beta chain) was recovered during a study of blood T cell repertoires in COVID-19. Study as a whole: Acute-phase and convalescent COVID-19 samples originated in the United States, Italy and Spain. The analysed material was cDNA or gDNA that came from T cells, B-cell-depleted T cells, or PBMCs.

In the original analysis: Reference gene primer amplification gave estimated nucleated cell counts. Produced via immunoSEQ multiplex PCR; TCRdb's table is partial and in-frame only. V and J calls and clone size are given by that table; D and trimming were obtained from the DNA. The table has 75,000 to 80,000 clones, about 88% seen once. The CDR3 runs to 16 residues. Germline CDR1 reads SNHLY; CDR2 reads FYNNEI. V was pared by 3 bases and J by 2 bases, with 7 bases of the junction left unmatched. Input material: peripheral blood. The sequence derives from a human donor in a cohort sampled during active COVID-19. The chain carries TRBV2 and TRBJ2-3; TRBD2 aligns across 8 bases. The CDR3: CASSERLAGSTDTQYF. DNA of the CDR3: TGTGCCAGCAGTGAGAGGCTAGCGGGTTCCACAGATACGCAGTATTTT. The full variable domain, rest sourced from reference TRBV2 and TRBJ2-3, is EPEVTQTPSHQVTQMGQEVILRCVPISNHLYFYWYRQILGQKVEFLVSFYNNEISEKSEIFDDQFSVERPDGSNFTLKIRSTKLEDSAMYFCASSERLAGSTDTQYFGPGTRLTVL.